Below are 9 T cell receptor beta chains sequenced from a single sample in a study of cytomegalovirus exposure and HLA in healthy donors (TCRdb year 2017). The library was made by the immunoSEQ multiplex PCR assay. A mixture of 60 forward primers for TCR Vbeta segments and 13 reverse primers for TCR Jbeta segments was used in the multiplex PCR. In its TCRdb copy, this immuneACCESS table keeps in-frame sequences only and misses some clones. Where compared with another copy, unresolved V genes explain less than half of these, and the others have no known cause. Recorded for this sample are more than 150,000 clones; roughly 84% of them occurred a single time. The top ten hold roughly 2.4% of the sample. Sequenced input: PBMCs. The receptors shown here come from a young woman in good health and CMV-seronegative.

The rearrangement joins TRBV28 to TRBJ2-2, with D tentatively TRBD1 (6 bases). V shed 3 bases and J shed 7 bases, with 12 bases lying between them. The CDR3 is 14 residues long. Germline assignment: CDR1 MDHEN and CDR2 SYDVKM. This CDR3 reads CASSFDRSGGELFF. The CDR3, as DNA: TGTGCCAGCAGTTTTGACAGGTCGGGCGGGGAGCTGTTTTTT.

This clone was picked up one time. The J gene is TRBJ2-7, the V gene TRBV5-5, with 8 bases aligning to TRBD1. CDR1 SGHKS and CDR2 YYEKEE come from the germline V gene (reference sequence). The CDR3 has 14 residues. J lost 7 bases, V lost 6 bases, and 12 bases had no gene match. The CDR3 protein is CASNLGQGGGEQYF. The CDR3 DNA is TGTGCCAGCAACCTCGGACAGGGAGGAGGGGAGCAGTACTTC. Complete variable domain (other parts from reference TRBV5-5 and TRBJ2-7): DAGVTQSPTHLIKTRGQQVTLRCSPISGHKSVSWYQQVLGQGPQFIFQYYEKEERGRGNFPDRFSARQFPNYSSELNVNALLLGDSALYLCASNLGQGGGEQYFGPGTRLTVT.

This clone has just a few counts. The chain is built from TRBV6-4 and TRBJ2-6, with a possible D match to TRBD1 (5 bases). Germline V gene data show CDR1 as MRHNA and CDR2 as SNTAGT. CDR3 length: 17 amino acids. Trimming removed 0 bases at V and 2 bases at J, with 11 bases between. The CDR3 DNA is TGTGCCAGCAGTGACTCGAGCAGGGCAACTGGGGCCAACGTCCTGACTTTC. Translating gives CASSDSSRATGANVLTF.

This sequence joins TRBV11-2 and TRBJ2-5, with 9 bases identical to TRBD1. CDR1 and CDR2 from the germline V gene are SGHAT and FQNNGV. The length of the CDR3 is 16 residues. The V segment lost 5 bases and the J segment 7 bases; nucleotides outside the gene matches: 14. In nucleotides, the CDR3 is TGTGCCAGCAGCCTCACAGGACAGGGGTCATTGGGGACCCAGTACTTC. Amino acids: CASSLTGQGSLGTQYF.

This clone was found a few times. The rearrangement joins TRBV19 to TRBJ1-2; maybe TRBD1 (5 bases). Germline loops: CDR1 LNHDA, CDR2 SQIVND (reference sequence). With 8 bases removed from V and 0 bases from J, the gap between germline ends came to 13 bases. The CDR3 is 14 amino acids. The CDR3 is CASAATGANYGYTF. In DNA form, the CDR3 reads TGTGCCAGTGCTGCGACGGGGGCTAACTATGGCTACACCTTC.

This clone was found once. DNA of the CDR3: TGTGCCAGCAGCTCAGCTAGCGGGAGGTATGGAGATACGCAGTATTTT. Protein product: CASSSASGRYGDTQYF. The chain is built from TRBV7-3 and TRBJ2-3; TRBD2 aligns across 11 bases. Germline assignment: CDR1 SGHTA and CDR2 FQGTGA. Losses at the gene ends were 4 bases for V and 5 bases for J; bases not matched to a gene: 8. This CDR3 spans 16 amino acids.

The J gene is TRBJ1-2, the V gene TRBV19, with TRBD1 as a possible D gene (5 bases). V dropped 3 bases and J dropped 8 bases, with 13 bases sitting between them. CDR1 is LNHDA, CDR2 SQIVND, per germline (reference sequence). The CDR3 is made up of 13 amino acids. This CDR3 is CASSIWQGGGYTF. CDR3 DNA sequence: TGTGCCAGTAGTATCTGGCAGGGCGGAGGCTACACCTTC. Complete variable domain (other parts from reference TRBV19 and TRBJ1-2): DGGITQSPKYLFRKEGQNVTLSCEQNLNHDAMYWYRQDPGQGLRLIYYSQIVNDFQKGDIAEGYSVSREKKESFPLTVTSAQKNPTAFYLCASSIWQGGGYTFGSGTRLTVV.

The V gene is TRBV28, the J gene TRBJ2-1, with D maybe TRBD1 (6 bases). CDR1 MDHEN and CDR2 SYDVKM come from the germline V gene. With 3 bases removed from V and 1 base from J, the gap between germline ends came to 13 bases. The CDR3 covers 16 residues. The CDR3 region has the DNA TGTGCCAGCAGTTTCCCCCACAGGGAGTCCTACAATGAGCAGTTCTTC. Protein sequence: CASSFPHRESYNEQFF.

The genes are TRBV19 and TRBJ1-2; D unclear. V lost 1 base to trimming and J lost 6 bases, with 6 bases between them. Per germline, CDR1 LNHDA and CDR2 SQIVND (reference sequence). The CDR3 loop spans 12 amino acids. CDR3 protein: CASSIVGDGYTF. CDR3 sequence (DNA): TGTGCCAGTAGTATAGTCGGGGATGGCTACACCTTC.